These 10 T cell receptor beta chains share one sample of origin, sequenced in a study of blood T cells in healthy people across ages. A second 7 to 11 cycle PCR used barcoded and J-beta primers. Each CDR3 protein is one row after TCRdb ran MiXCR on the 5' RACE reads. The table records about 730,000 distinct CDR3 sequences, 40% to 45% of them present only once. The sequenced sample was blood. Receptor source: an older woman in good health.

Concerning this clonotype: One end of the junction varies from germline; a read error may be responsible. The V gene is TRBV27, the J gene TRBJ1-1; D is uncertain. There are 15 residues in the CDR3. Per germline, CDR1 MNHEY and CDR2 SMNVEV (reference sequence). CDR3 nucleotides: TGTGCCAGCAGTTCCCTCGCGGGCGGCAGCACTGGAGCTTTCTTT. Amino acids: CASSSLAGGSTGAFF.

This chain links TRBV18 with TRBJ2-5, with D hard to call. TRBJ2-7 explains the end of the DNA better; the J call may be wrong. The CDR3 runs to 11 residues. The V gene's germline CDR1 is KGHSH and CDR2 LQKENI. The CDR3 nucleotides are TGTGCCAGCTCACCAGAGAACGAGCAGTACTTC. Its protein product is CASSPENEQYF.

The rearrangement links TRBV7-9 to TRBJ2-4; 7 nucleotides align to TRBD1. Germline V lookup: CDR1 SEHNR, CDR2 FQNEAQ (reference sequence). There are 14 residues in the CDR3. Trimming took 5 bases from V and 0 from J; bases not matched to a gene: 1. CDR3 DNA: TGTGCCAGCAGCACAGGGGTAGCCAAAAACATTCAGTACTTC. It is translated as CASSTGVAKNIQYF.

The V gene is TRBV7-8, the J gene TRBJ2-1; 14 positions match TRBD2. V lost 5 bases and J lost 7; bases outside the gene matches: 7. Germline V gene lookup returns CDR1 SGHVS and CDR2 FQNEAQ. CDR3 length equals 16 residues. In nucleotides, the CDR3 is TGTGCCAGCAGCGGAAGGACTAGCGGGGGGAGAAATGAGCAGTTCTTC. This sequence encodes CASSGRTSGGRNEQFF.

This clonotype was seen only once. The V and J genes are TRBV7-9 and TRBJ2-7; TRBD1 matches at 7 bases. V lost 5 bases to trimming and J lost 1 base; unmatched junction nucleotides: 11. The CDR3 loop spans 16 amino acids. Germline lookup yields CDR1 SEHNR and CDR2 FQNEAQ (reference sequence). The CDR3: CASSPHRQGLSYEQYF. The CDR3 DNA follows: TGTGCCAGCAGCCCCCATAGACAGGGATTATCCTACGAGCAGTACTTC. Full variable domain (missing parts from reference TRBV7-9 and TRBJ2-7): DTGVSQNPRHKITKRGQNVTFRCDPISEHNRLYWYRQTLGQGPEFLTYFQNEAQLEKSRLLSDRFSAERPKGSFSTLEIQRTEQGDSAMYLCASSPHRQGLSYEQYFGPGTRLTVT.

This clonotype was observed a few times. The chain employs TRBV14 and TRBJ1-1, with D uncertain. Trimming took off 2 bases at V and 0 bases at J, with 7 bases between the two ends. CDR3 length equals 14 residues. Per germline, CDR1 SGHDN and CDR2 FVKESK. The CDR3 region is CASSQRQLNTEAFF. The CDR3 nucleotides are TGTGCCAGCAGCCAAAGGCAGTTGAACACTGAAGCTTTCTTT.

This clonotype was seen only a few times. The chain links TRBV5-1 to TRBJ2-3, with TRBD1 identical over 7 bases. The germline V gene has CDR1 SGHRS and CDR2 YFSETQ. The CDR3 is made up of 14 amino acids. V trimming: 4 bases; J trimming: 5 bases; junction bases outside the gene matches: 7. The CDR3 DNA follows: TGCGCCAGCAGCAATACAGGGGCTGGAGATACGCAGTATTTT. Amino acids: CASSNTGAGDTQYF.

The table lists this clonotype with many counts. The gene calls are TRBV7-2 and TRBJ2-5, with TRBD2 as a possible D gene (5 bases). Looked up from germline, CDR1 is SGHTA and CDR2 is FQGNSA. The V and J ends lost 3 bases and 5 bases respectively, with 10 bases between them. This CDR3 comprises 13 residues. CDR3 loop: CASSFASLETQYF. CDR3 bases: TGTGCCAGCAGCTTCGCTAGCTTGGAGACCCAGTACTTC.

CDR3 sequence (DNA): TGTGCCAGCAAATCCCTCTCTGGGCTAGCGGTAACCACAGATACGCAGTATTTT. It codes for CASKSLSGLAVTTDTQYF. This chain uses TRBV6-2 or TRBV6-3 with TRBJ2-3; 7 bases match TRBD2. The CDR3 runs to 18 residues. CDR1 MNHEY and CDR2 SVGEGT come from the germline V gene. V trimming: 7 bases; J trimming: 2 bases; junction bases outside the gene matches: 18.

This clonotype appeared many times. The chain joins TRBV12-3 or TRBV12-4 to TRBJ2-5, with 8 positions matching TRBD1. The CDR3 loop spans 15 amino acids. The J segment lost 2 bases and the V segment lost 5 bases, leaving 7 bases of the junction unmatched. The DNA of the CDR3 is TGTGCCAGCAGTCTCGCGACAGGGGTACAAGAGACCCAGTACTTC. As protein: CASSLATGVQETQYF.